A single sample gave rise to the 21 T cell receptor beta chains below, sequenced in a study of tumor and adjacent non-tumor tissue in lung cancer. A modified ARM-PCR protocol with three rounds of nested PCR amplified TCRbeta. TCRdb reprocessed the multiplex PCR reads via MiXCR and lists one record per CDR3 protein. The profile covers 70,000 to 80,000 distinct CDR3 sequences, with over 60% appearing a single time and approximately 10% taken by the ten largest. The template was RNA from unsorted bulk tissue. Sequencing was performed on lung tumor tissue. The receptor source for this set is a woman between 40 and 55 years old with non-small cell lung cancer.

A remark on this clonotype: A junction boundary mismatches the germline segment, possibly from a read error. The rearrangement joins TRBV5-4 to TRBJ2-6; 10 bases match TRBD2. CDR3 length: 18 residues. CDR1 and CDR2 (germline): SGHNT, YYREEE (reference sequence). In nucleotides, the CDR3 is TGTGCCAGCAACCCCGGACTAGCGGTTAGCTCTGTGGCCAATGTCCTGACTTTC. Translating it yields CASNPGLAVSSVANVLTF.

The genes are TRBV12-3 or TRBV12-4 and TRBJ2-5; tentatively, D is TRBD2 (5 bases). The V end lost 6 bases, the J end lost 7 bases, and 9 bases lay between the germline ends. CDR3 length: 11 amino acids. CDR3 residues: CASRFEGTQYF. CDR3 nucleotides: TGTGCCAGCAGATTCGAGGGGACCCAGTACTTC.

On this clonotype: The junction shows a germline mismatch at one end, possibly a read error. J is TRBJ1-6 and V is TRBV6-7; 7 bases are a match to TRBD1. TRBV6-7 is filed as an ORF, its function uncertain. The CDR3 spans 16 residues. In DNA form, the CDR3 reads TGTGCCAGCAGTTACCTTGACAGGGTAGGAAACTCACCCCTCCGCTTT. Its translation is CASSYLDRVGNSPLRF.

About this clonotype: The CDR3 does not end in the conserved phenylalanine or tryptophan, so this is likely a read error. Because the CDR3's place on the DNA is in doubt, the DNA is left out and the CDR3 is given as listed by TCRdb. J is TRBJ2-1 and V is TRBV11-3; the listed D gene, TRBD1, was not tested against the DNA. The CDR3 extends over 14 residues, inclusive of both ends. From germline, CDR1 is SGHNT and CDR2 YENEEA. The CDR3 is CASSPGQGGNEQFV.

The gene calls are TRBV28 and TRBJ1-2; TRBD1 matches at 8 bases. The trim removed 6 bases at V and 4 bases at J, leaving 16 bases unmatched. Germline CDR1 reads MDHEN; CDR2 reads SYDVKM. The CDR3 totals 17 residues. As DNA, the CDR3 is TGTGCCAGCAGCCCAGTCGAGGGACAGGCTAGGGTCTATGGCTACACCTTC. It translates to CASSPVEGQARVYGYTF.

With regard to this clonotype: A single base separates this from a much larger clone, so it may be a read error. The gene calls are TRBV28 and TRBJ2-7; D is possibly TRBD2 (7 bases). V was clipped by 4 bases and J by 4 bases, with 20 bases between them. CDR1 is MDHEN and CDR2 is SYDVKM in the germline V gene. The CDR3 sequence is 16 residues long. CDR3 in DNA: TGTGCCAGCAGTTCCCTGGGAGAGGGGGGGAAATACGAGCAGTACTTC. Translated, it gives CASSSLGEGGKYEQYF.

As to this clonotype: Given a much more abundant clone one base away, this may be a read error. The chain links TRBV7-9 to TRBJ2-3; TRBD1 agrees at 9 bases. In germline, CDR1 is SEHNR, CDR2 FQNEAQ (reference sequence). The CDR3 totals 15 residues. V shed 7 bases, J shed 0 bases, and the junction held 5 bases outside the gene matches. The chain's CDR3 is CASNRGQGSTDTQYF. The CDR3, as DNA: TGTGCCAGCAACAGAGGACAGGGGAGCACAGATACGCAGTATTTT.

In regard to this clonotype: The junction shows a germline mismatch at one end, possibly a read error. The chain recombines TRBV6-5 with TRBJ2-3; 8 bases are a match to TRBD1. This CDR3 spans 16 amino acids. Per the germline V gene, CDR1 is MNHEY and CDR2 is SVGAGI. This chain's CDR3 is CASSYSPPGGTGTQYF. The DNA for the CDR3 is TGTGCCAGCAGTTACTCTCCCCCAGGGGGGACAGGTACGCAGTATTTT.

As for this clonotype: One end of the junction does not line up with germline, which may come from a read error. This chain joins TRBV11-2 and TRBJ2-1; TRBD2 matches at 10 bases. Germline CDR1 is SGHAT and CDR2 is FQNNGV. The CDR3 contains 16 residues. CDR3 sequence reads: CANSIGPLAGRNEQFF. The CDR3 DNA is TGTGCCAACAGCATAGGACCACTAGCGGGGCGCAATGAGCAGTTCTTC. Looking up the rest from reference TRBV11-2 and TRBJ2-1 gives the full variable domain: EAGVAQSPRYKIIEKRQSVAFWCNPISGHATLYWYQQILGQGPKLLIQFQNNGVVDDSQLPKDRFSAERLKGVDSTLKIQPAKLEDSAVYLCANSIGPLAGRNEQFFGPGTRLTVL.

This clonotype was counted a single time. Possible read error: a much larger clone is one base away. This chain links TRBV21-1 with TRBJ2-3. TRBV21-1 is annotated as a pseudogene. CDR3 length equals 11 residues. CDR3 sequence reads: CASRERDTHYF. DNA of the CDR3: TGTGCCAGCAGGGAGAGGGATACGCACTATTTT.

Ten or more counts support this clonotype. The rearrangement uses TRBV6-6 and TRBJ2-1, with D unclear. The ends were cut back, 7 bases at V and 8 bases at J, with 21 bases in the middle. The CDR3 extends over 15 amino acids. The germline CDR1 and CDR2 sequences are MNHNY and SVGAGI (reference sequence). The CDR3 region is CASKPSGRGRDEQFF. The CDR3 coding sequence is TGTGCCAGCAAACCCTCAGGACGCGGCCGAGATGAGCAGTTCTTC.

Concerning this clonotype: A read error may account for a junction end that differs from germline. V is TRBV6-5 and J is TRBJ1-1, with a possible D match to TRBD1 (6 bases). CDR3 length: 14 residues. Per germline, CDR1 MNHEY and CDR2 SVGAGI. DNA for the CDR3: TGTGTCACCAGCAGCCTGGGACGGGACACTGAAGCATTCTTT. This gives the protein CVTSSLGRDTEAFF.

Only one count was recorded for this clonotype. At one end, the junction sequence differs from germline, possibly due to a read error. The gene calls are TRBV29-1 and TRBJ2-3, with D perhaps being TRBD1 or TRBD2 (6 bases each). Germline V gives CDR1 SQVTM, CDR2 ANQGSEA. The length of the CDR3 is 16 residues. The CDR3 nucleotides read TGCAGCGTCGAAGGGGGGCCGACAAAGAGCATAGATACGCAGTATTTT. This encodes CSVEGGPTKSIDTQYF.

The CDR3 is CHSSLGLAVGGETQYF. The CDR3, as DNA: TGTCACAGCAGTTTAGGGCTAGCGGTCGGGGGGGAGACCCAGTACTTC. The chain recombines TRBV12-3 or TRBV12-4 with TRBJ2-5, with TRBD2 matching over 7 bases. CDR3 length: 16 residues.

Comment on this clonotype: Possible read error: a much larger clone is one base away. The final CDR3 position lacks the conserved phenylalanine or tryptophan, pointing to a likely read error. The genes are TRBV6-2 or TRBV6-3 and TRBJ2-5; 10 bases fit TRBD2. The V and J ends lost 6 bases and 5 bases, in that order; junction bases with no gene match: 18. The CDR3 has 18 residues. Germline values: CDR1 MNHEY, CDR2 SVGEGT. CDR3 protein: CASSPRRLAGAFSETQYL. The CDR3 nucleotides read TGTGCCAGCAGCCCGCGGCGTCTAGCGGGAGCGTTCTCCGAGACCCAGTACCTC.

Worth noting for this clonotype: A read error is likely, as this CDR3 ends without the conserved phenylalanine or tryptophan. The CDR3 DNA is TGTGACAGCAGCCCGATGGACAGGAGGCGGATAAATGGCTACACCATC. It is translated as CDSSPMDRRRINGYTI. The V call is TRBV11-2, the J call TRBJ1-2, with 7 bases fitting TRBD1. Germline CDR1 reads SGHAT; CDR2 reads FQNNGV. CDR3 length: 16 residues.

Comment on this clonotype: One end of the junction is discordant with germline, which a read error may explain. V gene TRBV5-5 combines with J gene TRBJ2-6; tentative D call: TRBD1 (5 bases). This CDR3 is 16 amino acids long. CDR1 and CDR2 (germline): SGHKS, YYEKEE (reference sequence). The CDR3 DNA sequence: TGTGCCAGCAGTTTGGTACAGAACTCTGGGGCCAACATCCTGACTTTC. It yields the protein CASSLVQNSGANILTF.

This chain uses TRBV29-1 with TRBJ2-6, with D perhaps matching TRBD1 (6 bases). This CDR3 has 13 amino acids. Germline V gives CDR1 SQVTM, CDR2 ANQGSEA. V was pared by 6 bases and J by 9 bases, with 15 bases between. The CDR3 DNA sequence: TGCAGCGTGGGGGCACCGGAGGTCAACGTCCTGACTTTC. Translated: CSVGAPEVNVLTF.

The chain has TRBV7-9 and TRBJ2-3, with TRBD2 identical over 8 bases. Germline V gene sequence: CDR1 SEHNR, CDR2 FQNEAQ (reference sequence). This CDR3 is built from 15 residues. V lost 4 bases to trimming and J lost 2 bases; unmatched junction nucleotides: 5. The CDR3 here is CASSSREGYTDTQYF. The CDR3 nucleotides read TGTGCCAGCAGCTCCCGGGAGGGCTACACAGATACGCAGTATTTT.

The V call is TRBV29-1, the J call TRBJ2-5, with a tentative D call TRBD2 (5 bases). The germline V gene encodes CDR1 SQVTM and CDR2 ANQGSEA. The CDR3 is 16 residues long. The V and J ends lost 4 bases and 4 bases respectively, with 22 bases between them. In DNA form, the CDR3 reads TGCAGCGTTGGAGGGATGATAGGGTCGACCCTAGAGACCCAGTACTTC. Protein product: CSVGGMIGSTLETQYF.

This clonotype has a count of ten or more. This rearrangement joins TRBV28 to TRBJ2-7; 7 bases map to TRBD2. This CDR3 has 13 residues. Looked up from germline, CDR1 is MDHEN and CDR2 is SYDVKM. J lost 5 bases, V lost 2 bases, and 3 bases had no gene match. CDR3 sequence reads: CASSLPTSNEQYF. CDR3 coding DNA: TGTGCCAGCAGTTTACCGACTAGCAACGAGCAGTACTTC.